Listed below are T cell receptor beta chains from one sample, sequenced in a study of OX40 agonist ivuxolimab in advanced cancers. Some clones are missing from TCRdb's copy, which holds only in-frame ones; the method was immunoSEQ multiplex PCR. The sample yields about 53,000 clones, around 90% seen once. Specimen: CD4+ or CD8+ T cells sorted from blood, collected in a trial of the OX40 agonist ivuxolimab. The receptors were sampled from an adult with an advanced solid tumor such as melanoma, head and neck, liver or kidney cancer. The CDR3 runs from the conserved cysteine through the conserved F or W. The order of the fields is J gene, clone size, V gene, D gene, CDR3 protein, CDR3 DNA. The D gene is left open where the match is weak. Clone size appears in some rows only: once, few, many, or a class for an expanded clone.

>TRBJ1-1|.|TRBV7-9|.
CASGPVDAYTEAFF
TGTGCCAGCGGACCAGTTGACGCTTACACTGAAGCTTTCTTT
>TRBJ1-5|.|TRBV6-1|TRBD1
CASSEPYRGRGNQPQHF
TGTGCCAGCAGTGAACCCTACAGGGGGCGAGGCAATCAGCCCCAGCATTTT
>TRBJ2-5|few|TRBV5-4|.
CASSLSTGPETQYF
TGTGCCAGCAGCTTATCGACAGGCCCGGAGACCCAGTACTTC
>TRBJ2-1|.|TRBV29-1|.
CSVEGGPSYNEQFF
TGCAGCGTTGAGGGCGGGCCCTCCTACAATGAGCAGTTCTTC
>TRBJ1-1|.|TRBV5-6|.
CASSLGALPAFF
TGTGCCAGCAGCTTGGGGGCCCTACCAGCTTTCTTT
>TRBJ2-7|.|TRBV5-6|.
CASSLVVFSSYEQYF
TGTGCCAGCAGCTTGGTCGTTTTCAGTTCCTACGAGCAGTACTTC
>TRBJ2-7|.|TRBV29-1|TRBD1
CSVSPGQGAPEQYF
TGCAGCGTCTCGCCGGGGCAGGGGGCTCCCGAGCAGTACTTC
>TRBJ1-1|.|TRBV13|TRBD1
CASSSIGGTGATEAFF
TGTGCCAGCAGCTCCATCGGAGGGACAGGTGCCACTGAAGCTTTCTTT
>TRBJ2-1|.|TRBV4-2|TRBD1
CASSQERGLSYNEQFF
TGTGCCAGCAGCCAAGAGAGGGGGCTCTCCTACAATGAGCAGTTCTTC
>TRBJ1-2|.|TRBV4-2|.
CASSLAMGGPGYTF
TGTGCCAGCAGCTTAGCGATGGGGGGGCCTGGCTACACCTTC
>TRBJ1-2|.|TRBV2|TRBD1
CASRAGTVRYGYTF
TGTGCCAGCAGGGCCGGGACAGTGCGCTATGGCTACACCTTC
>TRBJ2-7|.|TRBV28|TRBD1
CASRPTDRGEQYF
TGTGCCAGCAGACCCACCGACAGGGGCGAGCAGTACTTC
>TRBJ2-7|.|TRBV5-4|TRBD2
CAHRQRGSYEQYF
TGTGCCCACCGGCAGCGGGGCTCCTACGAGCAGTACTTC
>TRBJ2-1|few|TRBV28|.
CASRLEMSSYNEQFF
TGTGCCAGCAGGCTCGAGATGAGCTCCTACAATGAGCAGTTCTTC
>TRBJ2-1|.|TRBV29-1|.
CSVDLRGSSYNEQFF
TGCAGCGTTGATCTCAGGGGAAGCTCCTACAATGAGCAGTTCTTC
>TRBJ2-7|.|TRBV10-1|.
CALDRSSYEQYF
TGCGCCTTAGACAGGAGCTCCTACGAGCAGTACTTC
>TRBJ2-3|few|TRBV9|.
CASSVDAVGDTQYF
TGTGCCAGCAGCGTAGACGCCGTGGGGGATACGCAGTATTTT
>TRBJ2-7|once|TRBV7-9|.
CASSLSGTEQYF
TGTGCCAGCAGCTTAAGTGGGACCGAGCAGTACTTC
>TRBJ1-5|.|TRBV28|.
CASSPTGDSNQPQHF
TGTGCCAGCAGTCCGACAGGAGATAGCAATCAGCCCCAGCATTTT
>TRBJ1-2|.|TRBV5-6|TRBD1
CASSFWDRGTNYGYTF
TGTGCCAGCAGCTTCTGGGACAGAGGTACTAACTATGGCTACACCTTC
>TRBJ1-3|.|TRBV5-4|.
CASSLADLGNTIYF
TGTGCCAGCAGCTTGGCAGACCTTGGAAACACCATATATTTT
>TRBJ2-1|.|TRBV7-2|.
CASSLSQTGPNYDEQFF
TGTGCCAGCAGCTTAAGTCAGACAGGTCCAAATTATGATGAGCAGTTCTTC
>TRBJ1-6|.|TRBV4-1|.
CASSQGRSPLHF
TGCGCCAGCAGCCAAGGACGGTCACCCCTCCACTTT
>TRBJ2-1|.|TRBV2|.
CASPVQGFLYNEQFF
TGTGCCAGCCCGGTCCAGGGGTTCCTTTACAATGAGCAGTTCTTC
>TRBJ2-3|.|TRBV2|TRBD1
CASSERDRLNTDTQYF
TGTGCCAGCAGTGAGCGGGACAGGTTAAACACAGATACGCAGTATTTT
>TRBJ1-3|.|TRBV27|TRBD1
CASSQGVGGNTIYF
TGTGCCAGCAGTCAGGGGGTTGGTGGAAACACCATATATTTT
>TRBJ1-1|once|TRBV18|TRBD1
CASSLDRAEAFF
TGTGCCAGCTCCCTGGACAGGGCTGAAGCTTTCTTT
>TRBJ1-2|.|TRBV7-9|.
CASSHPAGEGYTF
TGTGCCAGCAGCCACCCCGCGGGGGAGGGCTACACCTTC
>TRBJ1-5|.|TRBV7-6|.
CASSFGIDQPQHF
TGTGCCAGCAGCTTTGGGATTGATCAGCCCCAGCATTTT
>TRBJ1-1|once|TRBV28|.
CASSWGRGLGTEAFF
TGTGCCAGCAGCTGGGGCCGGGGGCTGGGCACTGAAGCTTTCTTT
>TRBJ1-1|.|TRBV7-6|.
CASSLVARQTNTEAFF
TGTGCCAGCAGCTTAGTGGCCCGACAGACGAACACTGAAGCTTTCTTT
>TRBJ1-1|.|TRBV11-2|.
CASSQQLSGTEAFF
TGTGCCAGCAGTCAACAGCTTTCTGGCACTGAAGCTTTCTTT
>TRBJ2-1|.|TRBV13|.
CASSDTAIPEQFF
TGTGCCAGCAGCGATACAGCTATTCCTGAGCAGTTCTTC
>TRBJ1-4|.|TRBV30|.
CAWSNGPTKNFF
TGTGCCTGGAGTAATGGGCCCACAAAAAACTTTTTT
>TRBJ1-1|.|TRBV6-1|.
CASTLNFRVTEAFF
TGTGCCAGCACCCTCAATTTCAGGGTAACTGAAGCTTTCTTT
>TRBJ1-3|.|TRBV29-1|TRBD1
CSALIQGADYSGNTIYF
TGCAGCGCCCTAATACAGGGGGCCGACTACTCTGGAAACACCATATATTTT
>TRBJ1-1|.|TRBV15|TRBD1
CATTKVGGDWAMNTEAFF
TGTGCCACCACTAAAGTAGGGGGCGATTGGGCCATGAACACTGAAGCTTTCTTT
>TRBJ1-4|.|TRBV5-1|.
CASSLGWGDEKLFF
TGCGCCAGCAGCTTAGGGTGGGGGGATGAAAAACTGTTTTTT
>TRBJ1-2|.|TRBV28|.
CASTGGEPDPRTF
TGTGCCAGTACTGGAGGGGAACCAGATCCTCGAACCTTC
>TRBJ1-2|.|TRBV29-1|.
CSVVGAGEVSYGYTF
TGCAGCGTTGTTGGAGCAGGGGAAGTGAGCTATGGCTACACCTTC
>TRBJ2-1|.|TRBV28|.
CASSFVPGSSYNEQFF
TGTGCCAGCAGTTTTGTTCCGGGGAGCTCCTACAATGAGCAGTTCTTC
>TRBJ1-6|.|TRBV13|TRBD1
CASSSLASGGLNSPLHF
TGTGCCAGCAGCTCGCTGGCGTCAGGGGGCTTAAATTCACCCCTCCACTTT
>TRBJ1-1|.|TRBV29-1|.
CSVELLGSRLPNTEAFF
TGCAGCGTTGAATTGTTGGGCTCTCGTCTTCCGAACACTGAAGCTTTCTTT
>TRBJ2-7|.|TRBV4-3|TRBD2
CASSPQGLAGAYEQYF
TGCGCCAGCAGCCCTCAAGGACTAGCGGGTGCCTACGAGCAGTACTTC
>TRBJ1-1|.|TRBV27|.
CASSFRPWLTAGNTEAFF
TGTGCCAGCAGTTTCCGCCCTTGGCTTACAGCTGGGAACACTGAAGCTTTCTTT
>TRBJ2-1|.|TRBV4-1|TRBD1
CASSPRGTGPNEQFF
TGCGCCAGCAGCCCCCGGGGGACAGGGCCCAATGAGCAGTTCTTC
>TRBJ1-5|.|TRBV28|.
CASSLIGNQPQHF
TGTGCCAGCAGTTTGATAGGCAATCAGCCCCAGCATTTT
>TRBJ2-1|.|TRBV6-1|.
CASSRGDSYNEQFF
TGTGCCAGCAGCCGGGGGGACAGCTACAATGAGCAGTTCTTC
>TRBJ2-3|.|TRBV28|TRBD2
CASSFIGGRVPLSTDTQYF
TGTGCCAGCAGTTTTATCGGCGGGAGGGTCCCATTGAGCACAGATACGCAGTATTTT
>TRBJ1-1|.|TRBV6-5|.
CASSGNSNTEAFF
TGTGCCAGCAGTGGAAACTCGAACACTGAAGCTTTCTTT
>TRBJ2-4|.|TRBV6-1|.
CASSEQGGQIAKNIQYF
TGTGCCAGCAGTGAACAGGGGGGCCAGATAGCCAAAAACATTCAGTACTTC